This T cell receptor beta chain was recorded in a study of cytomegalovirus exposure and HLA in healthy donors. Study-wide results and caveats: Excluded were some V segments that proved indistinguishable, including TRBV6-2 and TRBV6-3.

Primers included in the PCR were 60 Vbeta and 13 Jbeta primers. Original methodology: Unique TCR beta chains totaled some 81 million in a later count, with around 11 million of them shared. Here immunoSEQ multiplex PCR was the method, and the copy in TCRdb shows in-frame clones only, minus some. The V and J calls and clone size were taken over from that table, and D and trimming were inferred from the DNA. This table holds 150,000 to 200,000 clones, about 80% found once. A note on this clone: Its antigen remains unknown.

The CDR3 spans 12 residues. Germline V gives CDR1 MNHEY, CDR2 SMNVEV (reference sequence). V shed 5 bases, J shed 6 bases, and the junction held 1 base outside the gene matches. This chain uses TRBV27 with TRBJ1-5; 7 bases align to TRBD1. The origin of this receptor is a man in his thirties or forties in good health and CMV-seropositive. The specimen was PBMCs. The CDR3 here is CASSAGGQPQHF. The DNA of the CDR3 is TGTGCCAGCAGTGCAGGGGGTCAGCCCCAGCATTTT.